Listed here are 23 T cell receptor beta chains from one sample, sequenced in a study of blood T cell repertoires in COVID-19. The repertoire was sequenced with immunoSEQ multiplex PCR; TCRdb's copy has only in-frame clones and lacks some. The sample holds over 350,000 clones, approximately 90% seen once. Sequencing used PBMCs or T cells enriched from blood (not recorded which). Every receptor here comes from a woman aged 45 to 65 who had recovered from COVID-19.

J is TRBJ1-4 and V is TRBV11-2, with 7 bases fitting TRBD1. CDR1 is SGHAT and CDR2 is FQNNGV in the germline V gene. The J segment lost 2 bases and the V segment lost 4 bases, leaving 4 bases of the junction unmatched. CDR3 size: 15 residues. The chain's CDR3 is CASSSPGQTNEKLFF. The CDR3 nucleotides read TGTGCCAGCAGCTCCCCGGGACAGACTAATGAAAAACTGTTTTTT.

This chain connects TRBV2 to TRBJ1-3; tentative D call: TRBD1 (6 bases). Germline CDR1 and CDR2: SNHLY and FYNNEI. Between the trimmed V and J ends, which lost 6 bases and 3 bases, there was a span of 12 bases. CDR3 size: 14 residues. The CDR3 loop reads CASRERTVGNTIYF. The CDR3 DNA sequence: TGTGCCAGCAGGGAAAGGACAGTTGGAAACACCATATATTTT.

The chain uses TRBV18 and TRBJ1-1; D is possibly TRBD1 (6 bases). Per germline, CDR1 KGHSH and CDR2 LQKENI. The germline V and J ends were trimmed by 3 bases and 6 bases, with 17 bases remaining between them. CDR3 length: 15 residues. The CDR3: CASSPGKTGIAEAFF. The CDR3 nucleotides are TGTGCCAGCTCACCGGGGAAGACAGGAATCGCTGAAGCTTTCTTT.

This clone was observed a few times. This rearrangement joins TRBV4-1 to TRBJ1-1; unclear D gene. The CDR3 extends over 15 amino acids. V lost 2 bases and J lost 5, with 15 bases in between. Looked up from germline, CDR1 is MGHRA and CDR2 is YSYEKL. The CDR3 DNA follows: TGCGCCAGCAGCCAACCTTGGAGGGAAAGAACTGAAGCTTTCTTT. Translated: CASSQPWRERTEAFF.

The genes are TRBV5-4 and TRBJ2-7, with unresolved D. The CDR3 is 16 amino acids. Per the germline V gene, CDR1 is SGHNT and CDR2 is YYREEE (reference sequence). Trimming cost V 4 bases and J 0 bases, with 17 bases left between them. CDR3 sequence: CASSPKVGQDSYEQYF. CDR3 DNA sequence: TGTGCCAGCAGCCCGAAAGTGGGCCAAGACTCCTACGAGCAGTACTTC.

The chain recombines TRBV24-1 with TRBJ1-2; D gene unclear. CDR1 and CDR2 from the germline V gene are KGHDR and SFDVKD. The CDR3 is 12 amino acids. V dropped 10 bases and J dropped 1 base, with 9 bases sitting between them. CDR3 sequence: CATSHSNYGYTF. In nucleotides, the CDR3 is TGTGCCACTTCGCACAGTAACTATGGCTACACCTTC.

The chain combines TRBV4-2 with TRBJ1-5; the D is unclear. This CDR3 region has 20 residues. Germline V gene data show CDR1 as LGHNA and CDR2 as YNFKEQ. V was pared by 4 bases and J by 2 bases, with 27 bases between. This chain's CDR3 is CASSPDLLGLPGSGNQPQHF. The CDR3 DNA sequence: TGTGCCAGCAGCCCCGACTTACTAGGACTTCCCGGCAGCGGCAATCAGCCCCAGCATTTT.

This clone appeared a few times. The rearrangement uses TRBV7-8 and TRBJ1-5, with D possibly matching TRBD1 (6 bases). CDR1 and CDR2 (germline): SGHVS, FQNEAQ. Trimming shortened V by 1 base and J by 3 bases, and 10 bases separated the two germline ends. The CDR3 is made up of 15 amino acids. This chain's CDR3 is CASSLGGGLNQPQHF. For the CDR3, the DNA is TGTGCCAGCAGCTTAGGGGGGGGGCTCAATCAGCCCCAGCATTTT.

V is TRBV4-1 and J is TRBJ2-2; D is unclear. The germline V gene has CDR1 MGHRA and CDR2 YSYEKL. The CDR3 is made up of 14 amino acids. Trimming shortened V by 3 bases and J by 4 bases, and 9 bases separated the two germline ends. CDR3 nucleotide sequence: TGCGCCAGCAGCCAGGCACCGGGCACCGGGGAGCTGTTTTTT. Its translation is CASSQAPGTGELFF.

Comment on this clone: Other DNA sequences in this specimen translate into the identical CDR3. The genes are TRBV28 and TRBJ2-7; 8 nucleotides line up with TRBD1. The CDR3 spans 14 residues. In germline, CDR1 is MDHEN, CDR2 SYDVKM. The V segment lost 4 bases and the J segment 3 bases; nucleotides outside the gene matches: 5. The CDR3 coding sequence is TGTGCCAGCAGTTCCGGACAGGGAGTCTACGAGCAGTACTTC. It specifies CASSSGQGVYEQYF.

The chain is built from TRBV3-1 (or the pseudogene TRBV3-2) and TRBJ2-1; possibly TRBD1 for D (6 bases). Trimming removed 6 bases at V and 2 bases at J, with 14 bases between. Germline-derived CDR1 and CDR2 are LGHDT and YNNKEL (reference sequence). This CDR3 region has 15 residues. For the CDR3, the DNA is TGTGCCAGCAGTGATCAGGGGAAAACCTACAATGAGCAGTTCTTC. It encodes CASSDQGKTYNEQFF.

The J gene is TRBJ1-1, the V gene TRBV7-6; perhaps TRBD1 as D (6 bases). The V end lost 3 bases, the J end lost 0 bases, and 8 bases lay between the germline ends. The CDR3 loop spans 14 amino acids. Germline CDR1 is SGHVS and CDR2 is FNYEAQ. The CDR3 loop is CASSFGGLNTEAFF. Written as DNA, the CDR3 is TGTGCCAGCAGCTTTGGGGGCTTGAACACTGAAGCTTTCTTT. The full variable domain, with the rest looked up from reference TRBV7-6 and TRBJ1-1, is GAGVSQSPRYKVTKRGQDVALRCDPISGHVSLYWYRQALGQGPEFLTYFNYEAQQDKSGLPNDRFSAERPEGSISTLTIQRTEQRDSAMYRCASSFGGLNTEAFFGQGTRLTVV.

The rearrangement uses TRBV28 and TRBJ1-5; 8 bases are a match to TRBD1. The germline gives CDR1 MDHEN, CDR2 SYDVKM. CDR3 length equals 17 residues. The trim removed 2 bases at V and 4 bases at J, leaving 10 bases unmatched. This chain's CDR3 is CASSLTAGGYGNQPQHF. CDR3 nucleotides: TGTGCCAGCAGTTTAACCGCAGGGGGCTACGGAAATCAGCCCCAGCATTTT.

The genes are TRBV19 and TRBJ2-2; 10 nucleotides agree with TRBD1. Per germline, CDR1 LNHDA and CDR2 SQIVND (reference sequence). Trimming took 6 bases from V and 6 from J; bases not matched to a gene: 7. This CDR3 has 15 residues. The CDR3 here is CASRRDRGRAGELFF. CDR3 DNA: TGTGCCAGTAGGAGAGACAGGGGGCGCGCCGGGGAGCTGTTTTTT.

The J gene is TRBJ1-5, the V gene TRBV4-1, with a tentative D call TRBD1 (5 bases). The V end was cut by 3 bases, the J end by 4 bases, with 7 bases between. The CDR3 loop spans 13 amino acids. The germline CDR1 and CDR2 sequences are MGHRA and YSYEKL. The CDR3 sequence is CASSHQGNQPQHF. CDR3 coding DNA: TGCGCCAGCAGCCACCAGGGAAATCAGCCCCAGCATTTT.

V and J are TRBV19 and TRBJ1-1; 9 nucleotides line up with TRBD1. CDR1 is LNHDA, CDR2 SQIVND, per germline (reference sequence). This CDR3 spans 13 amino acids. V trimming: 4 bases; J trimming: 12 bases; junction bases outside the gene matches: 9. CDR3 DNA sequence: TGTGCCAGTAGTACGCCGACAGGGGGACGAACTTTCTTT. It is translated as CASSTPTGGRTFF.

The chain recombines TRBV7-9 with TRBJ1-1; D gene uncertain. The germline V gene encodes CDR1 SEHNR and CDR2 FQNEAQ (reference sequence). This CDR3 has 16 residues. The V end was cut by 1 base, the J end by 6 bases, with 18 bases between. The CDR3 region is CASSLVEVPFGAEAFF. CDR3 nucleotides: TGTGCCAGCAGCTTAGTGGAGGTCCCCTTCGGCGCTGAAGCTTTCTTT.

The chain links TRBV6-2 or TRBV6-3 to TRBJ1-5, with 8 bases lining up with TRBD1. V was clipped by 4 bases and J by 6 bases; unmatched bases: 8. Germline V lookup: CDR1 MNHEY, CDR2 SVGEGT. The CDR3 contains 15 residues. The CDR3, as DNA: TGTGCCAGCAGTTTGCTCCAGGGGGCTCGTCAGCCCCAGCATTTT. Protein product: CASSLLQGARQPQHF.

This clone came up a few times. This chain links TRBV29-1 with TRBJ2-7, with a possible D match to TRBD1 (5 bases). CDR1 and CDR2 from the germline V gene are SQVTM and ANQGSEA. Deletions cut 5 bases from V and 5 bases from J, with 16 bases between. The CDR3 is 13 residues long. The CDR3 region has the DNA TGCAGCGTTCCCATCACAGGTTTAGACGAGCAGTACTTC. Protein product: CSVPITGLDEQYF.

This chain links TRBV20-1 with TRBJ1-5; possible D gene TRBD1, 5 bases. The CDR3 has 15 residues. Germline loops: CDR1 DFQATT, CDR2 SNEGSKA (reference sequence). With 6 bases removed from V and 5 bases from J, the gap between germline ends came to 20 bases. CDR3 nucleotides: TGCAGTGCAAGTGTGGGGCGATTGACGGATCAGCCCCAGCATTTT. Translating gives CSASVGRLTDQPQHF.

CDR3 in DNA: TGCAGCACTCTGGGGGGGCACGTCGGCACTGAAGCTTTCTTT. Translated: CSTLGGHVGTEAFF. The J gene is TRBJ1-1, the V gene TRBV29-1; maybe TRBD1 (6 bases). CDR3 length equals 14 residues. CDR1 SQVTM and CDR2 ANQGSEA come from the germline V gene. V dropped 8 bases and J dropped 4 bases, with 20 bases sitting between them.

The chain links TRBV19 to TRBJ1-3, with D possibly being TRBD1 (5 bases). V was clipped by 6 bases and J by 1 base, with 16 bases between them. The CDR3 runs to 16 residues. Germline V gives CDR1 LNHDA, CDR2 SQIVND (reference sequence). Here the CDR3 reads CASSSGPGGSGNTIYF. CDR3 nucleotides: TGTGCCAGTAGCTCGGGACCGGGAGGGTCTGGAAACACCATATATTTT.

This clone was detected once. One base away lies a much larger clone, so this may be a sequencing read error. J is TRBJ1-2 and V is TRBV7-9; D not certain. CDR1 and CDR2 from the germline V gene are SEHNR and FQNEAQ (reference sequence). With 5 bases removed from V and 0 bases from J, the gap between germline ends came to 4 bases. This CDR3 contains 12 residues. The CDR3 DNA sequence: TGTGCCAGCAGCCAGGCTAACTATGGCTACACCTTC. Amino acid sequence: CASSQANYGYTF.